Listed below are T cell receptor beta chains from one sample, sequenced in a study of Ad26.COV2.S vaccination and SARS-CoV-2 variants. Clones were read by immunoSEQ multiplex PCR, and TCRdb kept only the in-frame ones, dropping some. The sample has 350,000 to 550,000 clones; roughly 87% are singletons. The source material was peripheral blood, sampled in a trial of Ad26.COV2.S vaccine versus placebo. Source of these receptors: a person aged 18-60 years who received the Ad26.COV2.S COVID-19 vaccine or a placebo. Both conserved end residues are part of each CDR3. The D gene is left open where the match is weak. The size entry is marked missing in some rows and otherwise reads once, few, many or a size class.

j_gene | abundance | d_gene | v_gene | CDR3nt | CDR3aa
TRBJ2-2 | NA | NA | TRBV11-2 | TGTGCCAGCAGCCTAAGGTTGAACACCGGGGAGCTGTTTTTT | CASSLRLNTGELFF
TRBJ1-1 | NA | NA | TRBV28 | TGTGCCAGCAGTCTACCTGGGGGTGGGACTGAAGCTTTCTTT | CASSLPGGGTEAFF
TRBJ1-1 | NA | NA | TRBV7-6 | TGTGCCAGCAGCTATCAGGGGACGAACACTGAAGCTTTCTTT | CASSYQGTNTEAFF
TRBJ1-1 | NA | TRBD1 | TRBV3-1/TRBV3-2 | TGTGCCAGCAGCCGGGGACAGGCCATGAACACTGAAGCTTTCTTT | CASSRGQAMNTEAFF
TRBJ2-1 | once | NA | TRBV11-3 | TGTGCCAGCAGAAGGACAGCCCTTGGCGGTGAGCAGTTCTTC | CASRRTALGGEQFF
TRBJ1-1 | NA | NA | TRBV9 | TGTGCCAGCAGCGCCAGAGTTGGCGGGGACACTGAAGCTTTCTTT | CASSARVGGDTEAFF
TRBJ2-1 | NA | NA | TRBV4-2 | TGTGCCAGCAGCCTACACCAGGGGGGGGGAAACTCCTACAATGAGCAGTTCTTC | CASSLHQGGGNSYNEQFF
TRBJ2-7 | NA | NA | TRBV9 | TGTGCCAGCAGCGTTCTCGGGGACTCCTACGAGCAGTACTTC | CASSVLGDSYEQYF
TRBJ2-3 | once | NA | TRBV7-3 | TGTGCCAGCAGCCGAGATAGCGGAGCTAGCACAGATACGCAGTATTTT | CASSRDSGASTDTQYF
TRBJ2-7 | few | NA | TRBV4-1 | TGCGCCAGCAGCCAAGTTAGCTACGAGCAGTACTTC | CASSQVSYEQYF
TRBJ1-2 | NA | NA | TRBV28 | TGTGCCAGCAGTTCGCCCCCGGCCCACTATGGCTACACCTTC | CASSSPPAHYGYTF
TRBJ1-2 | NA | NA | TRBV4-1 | TGCGCCAGCAGCCAAGAGTGGCGGGTGCTTGGTGGCTACACCTTC | CASSQEWRVLGGYTF
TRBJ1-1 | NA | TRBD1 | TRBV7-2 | TGTGCCAGCAGCTTAAGCGAGGGGGCTGGTGAAGCTTTCTTT | CASSLSEGAGEAFF
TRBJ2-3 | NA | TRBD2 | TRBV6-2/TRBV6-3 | TGTGCCAGCAGTTACTCCACCCAACTAGCGGGGAACACAGATACGCAGTATTTT | CASSYSTQLAGNTDTQYF
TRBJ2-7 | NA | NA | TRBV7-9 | TGTGCCAGCAGTCCCCGAGGCCTCTACGAGCAGTACTTC | CASSPRGLYEQYF
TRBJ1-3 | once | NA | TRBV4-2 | TGTGCCAGCAACTCAAGGACCTCTGGAAACACCATATATTTT | CASNSRTSGNTIYF
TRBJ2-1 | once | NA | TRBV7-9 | TGTGCCAGCAGCCTAGCACTAGGCAATGAGCAGTTCTTC | CASSLALGNEQFF
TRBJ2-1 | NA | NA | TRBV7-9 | TGTGCCAGCAGCTTAACCAGCTCCTACAATGAGCAGTTCTTC | CASSLTSSYNEQFF
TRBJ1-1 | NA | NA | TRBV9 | TGTGCCAGCAGCGTAGGGCCGGGGGCTGAAGCTTTCTTT | CASSVGPGAEAFF
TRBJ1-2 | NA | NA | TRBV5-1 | TGCGCCAGCAGCTTGGACAGTAACTATGGCTACACCTTC | CASSLDSNYGYTF
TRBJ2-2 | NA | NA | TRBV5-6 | TGTGCCAGCAGCTTAAGCCTAAGATCCGGGGAGCTGTTTTTT | CASSLSLRSGELFF
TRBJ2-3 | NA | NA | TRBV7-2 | TGTGCCAGCAGCTTAGTAGGGTTGGGGCGAAGCTCAAATACGCAGTATTTT | CASSLVGLGRSSNTQYF
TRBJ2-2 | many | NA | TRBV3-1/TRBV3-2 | TGTGCCAGCAGATGGGGGACCGGGGAGCTGTTTTTT | CASRWGTGELFF
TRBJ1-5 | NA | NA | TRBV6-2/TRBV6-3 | TGTGCCAGCAGCCCCGGGGGATCTAGCAATCAGCCCCAGCATTTT | CASSPGGSSNQPQHF
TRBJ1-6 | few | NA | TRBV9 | TGTGCCAGCAGCGTCACAGCCAGTCACGGTTCACCCCTCCACTTT | CASSVTASHGSPLHF
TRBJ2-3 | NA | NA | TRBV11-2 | TGTGCCAGCAGGAGCCGACAGGCACAGGCAACAGATACGCAGTATTTT | CASRSRQAQATDTQYF
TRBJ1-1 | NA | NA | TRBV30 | TGTGCCTGGAGTGTCTTACAGGGCCCGAACACTGAAGCTTTCTTT | CAWSVLQGPNTEAFF
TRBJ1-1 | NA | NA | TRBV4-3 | TGCGCCAGCAGCCAAGACTTGTACACTGAAGCTTTCTTT | CASSQDLYTEAFF
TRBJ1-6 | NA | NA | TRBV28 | TGTGCCAGCAGTTTAAACAGCCGAGCCTATAATTCACCCCTCCACTTT | CASSLNSRAYNSPLHF
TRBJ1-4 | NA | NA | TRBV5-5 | TGTGCCAGCAGCTTGGATACGGTGGGATCTGAAAAACTGTTTTTT | CASSLDTVGSEKLFF
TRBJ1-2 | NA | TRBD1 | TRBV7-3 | TGTGCCAGCAGCTTCGCCGGGACAGGGGACGGCTACACCTTC | CASSFAGTGDGYTF
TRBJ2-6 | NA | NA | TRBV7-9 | TGTGCCAGCAGCCCGCGGCTCAGCTCTGGGGCCAACGTCCTGACTTTC | CASSPRLSSGANVLTF
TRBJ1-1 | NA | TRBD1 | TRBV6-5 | TGTGCCAGCAGTTACTCCCGTAACAGGGGCACTGAAGCTTTCTTT | CASSYSRNRGTEAFF
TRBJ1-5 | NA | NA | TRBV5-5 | TGTGCCAGCAGCCGGGTTGGGGGAGATCGTCAGCCCCAGCATTTT | CASSRVGGDRQPQHF